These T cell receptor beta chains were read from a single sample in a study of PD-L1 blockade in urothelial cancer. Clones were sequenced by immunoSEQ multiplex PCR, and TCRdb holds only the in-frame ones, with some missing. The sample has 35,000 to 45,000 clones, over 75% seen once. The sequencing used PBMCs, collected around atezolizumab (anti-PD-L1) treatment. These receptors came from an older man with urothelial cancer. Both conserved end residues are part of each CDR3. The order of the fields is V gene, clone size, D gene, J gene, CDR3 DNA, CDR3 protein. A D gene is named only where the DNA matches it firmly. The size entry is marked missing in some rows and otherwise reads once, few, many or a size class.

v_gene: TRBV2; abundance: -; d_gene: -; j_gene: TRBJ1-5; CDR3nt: TGTGCCAGCATGGGGGGGTCCGCCAGGTCGGACCAGCCCCAGCATTTT; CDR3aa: CASMGGSARSDQPQHF
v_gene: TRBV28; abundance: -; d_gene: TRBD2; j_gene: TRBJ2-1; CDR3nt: TGTGCCAGCAGGCTCGGACTAGTGGCCTACAATGAGCAGTTCTTC; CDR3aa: CASRLGLVAYNEQFF
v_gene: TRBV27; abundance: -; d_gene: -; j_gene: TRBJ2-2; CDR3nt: TGTGCCAGCAGAGGGGGACCTGCGAACACCGGGGAGCTGTTTTTT; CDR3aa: CASRGGPANTGELFF
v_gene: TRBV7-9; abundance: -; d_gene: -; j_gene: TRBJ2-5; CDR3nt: TGTGCCAGCAGCTCCCTGACAGACGCGGAGGGCGAGACCCAGTACTTC; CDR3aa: CASSSLTDAEGETQYF
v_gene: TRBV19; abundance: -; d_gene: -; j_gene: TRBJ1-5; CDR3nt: TGTGCCAGTACGGGGGGGACCGGCCAGCCCCAGCATTTT; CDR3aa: CASTGGTGQPQHF
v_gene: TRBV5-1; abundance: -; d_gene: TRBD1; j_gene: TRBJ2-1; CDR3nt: TGCGCCAGCAGTCCCGGGACAGGGGGTAACAATGAGCAGTTCTTC; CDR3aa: CASSPGTGGNNEQFF
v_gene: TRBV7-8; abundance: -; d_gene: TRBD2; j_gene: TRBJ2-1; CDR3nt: TGTGCCAGCAGCCCCCGCGGCGGGGGGACATACAATGAGCAGTTCTTC; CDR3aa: CASSPRGGGTYNEQFF
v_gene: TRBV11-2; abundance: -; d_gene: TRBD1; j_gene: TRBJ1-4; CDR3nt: TGTGCCAGCAGCTTGGGGACAGGGCCAACTAATGAAAAACTGTTTTTT; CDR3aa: CASSLGTGPTNEKLFF
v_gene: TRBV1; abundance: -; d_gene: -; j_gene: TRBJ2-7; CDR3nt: TGCACCAGACAGGCCGCGACTAGCGGGGGAAGGGAGCAGTACTTC; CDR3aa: CTRQAATSGGREQYF
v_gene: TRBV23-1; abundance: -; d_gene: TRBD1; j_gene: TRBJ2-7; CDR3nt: TGCGCCAGCAGTCAATCTTCTGTTTTGGGGACAGGTTCGGGAGATTACGAGCAGTACTTC; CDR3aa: CASSQSSVLGTGSGDYEQYF
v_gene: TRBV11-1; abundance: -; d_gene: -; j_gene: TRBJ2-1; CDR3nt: TGTGCCAGCAGCTTAGGGGCTGGCAGGGTCAATGAGCAGTTCTTC; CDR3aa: CASSLGAGRVNEQFF
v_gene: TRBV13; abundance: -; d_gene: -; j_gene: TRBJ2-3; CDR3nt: TGTGCCACCTCGACTAGGTCCACAGATACGCAGTATTTT; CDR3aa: CATSTRSTDTQYF
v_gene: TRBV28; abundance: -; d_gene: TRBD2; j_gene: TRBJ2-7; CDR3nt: TGTGCCAGCAGTTTCGCTAGCGGCCTGACCTACGAGCAGTACTTC; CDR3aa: CASSFASGLTYEQYF
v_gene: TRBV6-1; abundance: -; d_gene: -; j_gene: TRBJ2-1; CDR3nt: TGTGCCAGCAGTGAACAATCGACAGGTTACAATGAGCAGTTCTTC; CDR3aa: CASSEQSTGYNEQFF
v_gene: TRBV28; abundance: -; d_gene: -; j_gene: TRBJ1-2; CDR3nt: TGTGCCAGCAGTTTAGACCCTCAGGGAGGGGTATATGGCTACACCTTC; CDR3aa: CASSLDPQGGVYGYTF
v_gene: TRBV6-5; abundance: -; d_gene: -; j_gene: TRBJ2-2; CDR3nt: TGTGCCAGCAGTTACGCGGCCAGTAACACCGGGGAGCTGTTTTTT; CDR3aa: CASSYAASNTGELFF
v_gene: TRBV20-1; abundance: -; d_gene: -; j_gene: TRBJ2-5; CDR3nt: TGCAGTGCTAGAGCCCAGGAGACCCAGTACTTC; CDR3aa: CSARAQETQYF
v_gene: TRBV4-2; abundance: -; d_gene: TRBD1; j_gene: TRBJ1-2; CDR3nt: TGTGCCAGCAGCCAAGCCACAGGGGGTAGTGGCGGCTACACCTTC; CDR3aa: CASSQATGGSGGYTF
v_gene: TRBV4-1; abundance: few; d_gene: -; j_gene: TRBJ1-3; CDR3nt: TGCGCCAGCAGGAAAACCCAGGACTCTGGAAACACCATATATTTT; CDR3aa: CASRKTQDSGNTIYF
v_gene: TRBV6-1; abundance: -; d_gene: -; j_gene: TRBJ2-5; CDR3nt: TGTGCCAGCAGTCCCCGTCAACAGGGTCAAGAGACCCAGTACTTC; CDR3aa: CASSPRQQGQETQYF
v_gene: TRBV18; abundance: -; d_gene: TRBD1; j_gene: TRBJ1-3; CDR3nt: TGTGCCAGCTCATCGACAGGGGCGAGCTCTGGAAACACCATATATTTT; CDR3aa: CASSSTGASSGNTIYF
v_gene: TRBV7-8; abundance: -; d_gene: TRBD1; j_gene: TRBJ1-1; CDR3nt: TGTGCCAGCAGCCCCTGGACAGGGCGTGGGAACACTGAAGCTTTCTTT; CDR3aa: CASSPWTGRGNTEAFF
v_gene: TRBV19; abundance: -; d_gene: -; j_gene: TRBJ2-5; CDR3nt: TGTGCCAGTAGTACCAAGGGGGGGCGCGGAGAGACCCAGTACTTC; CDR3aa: CASSTKGGRGETQYF
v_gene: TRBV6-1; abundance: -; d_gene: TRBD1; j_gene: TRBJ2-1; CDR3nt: TGTGCCAGCAGTGATTCGGACAGGCTGAGGGGACGTGAGCAGTTCTTC; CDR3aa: CASSDSDRLRGREQFF
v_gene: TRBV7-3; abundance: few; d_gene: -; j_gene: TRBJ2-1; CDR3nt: TGTGCCAGCAGCTTGGGCTTTAGGAATGAGCAGTTCTTC; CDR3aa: CASSLGFRNEQFF
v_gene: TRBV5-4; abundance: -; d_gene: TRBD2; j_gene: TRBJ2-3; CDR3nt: TGTGCCAGCAGCTTGGATAAGGCTAGCGGGGGTATGCAGTATTTT; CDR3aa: CASSLDKASGGMQYF
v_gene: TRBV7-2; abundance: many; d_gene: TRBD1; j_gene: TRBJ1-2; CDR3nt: TGTGCCAGCAGCCTCAGACCGGGACAGGGTGGCTACACCTTC; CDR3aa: CASSLRPGQGGYTF
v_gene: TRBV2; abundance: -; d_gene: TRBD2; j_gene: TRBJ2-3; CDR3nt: TGTGCCAGCAAACTAGCGGGGGGTCCAGATACGCAGTATTTT; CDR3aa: CASKLAGGPDTQYF
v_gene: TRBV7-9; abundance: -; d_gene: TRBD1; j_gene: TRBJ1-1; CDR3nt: TGTGCCAGCAGCCCCGGACAGGGCACTGAAGCTTTCTTT; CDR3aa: CASSPGQGTEAFF
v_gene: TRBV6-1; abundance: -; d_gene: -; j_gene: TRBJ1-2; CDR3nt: TGTGCCAGCAGTGGGGAAGACAGTCCGCAACTATCACCTCGGGGCTACACCTTC; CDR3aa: CASSGEDSPQLSPRGYTF
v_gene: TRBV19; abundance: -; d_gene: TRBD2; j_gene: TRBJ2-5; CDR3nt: TGTGCCAGTAGTATAGACCTTACTAGCGGGGAGACCCAGTACTTC; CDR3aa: CASSIDLTSGETQYF
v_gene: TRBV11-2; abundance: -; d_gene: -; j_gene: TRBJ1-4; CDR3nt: TGTGCCAGCAGCTCCACAGGGAGTACTAATGAAAAACTGTTTTTT; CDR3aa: CASSSTGSTNEKLFF
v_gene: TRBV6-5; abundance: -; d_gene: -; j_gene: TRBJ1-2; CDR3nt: TGTGCCAGCACTACTACAAGAGGTGGTGGCTACACCTTC; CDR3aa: CASTTTRGGGYTF
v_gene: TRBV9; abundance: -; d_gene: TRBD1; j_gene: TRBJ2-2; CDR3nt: TGTGCCAGCGGACCCGGACAGGGGGCGTCCGGGGAGCTGTTTTTT; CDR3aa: CASGPGQGASGELFF
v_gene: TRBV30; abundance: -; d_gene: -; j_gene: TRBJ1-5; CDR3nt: TGTGCCTCTGGACAGACCACTAATCAGCCCCAGCATTTT; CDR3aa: CASGQTTNQPQHF
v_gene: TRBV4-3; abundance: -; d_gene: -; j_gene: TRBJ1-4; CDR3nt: TGCGCCAGCAGCCCCGAGGAGGGAGCTAATGAAAAACTGTTTTTT; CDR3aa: CASSPEEGANEKLFF
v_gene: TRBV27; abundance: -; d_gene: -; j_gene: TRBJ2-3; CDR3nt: TGTGCCAGCAGTCCGCGCCTCAGGGGAGGCACAGATACGCAGTATTTT; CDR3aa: CASSPRLRGGTDTQYF
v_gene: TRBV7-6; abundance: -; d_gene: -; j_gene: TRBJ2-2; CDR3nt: TGTGCCAGCAGCTTAGCTGGGGCTTACGGCACCGGGGAGCTGTTTTTT; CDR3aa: CASSLAGAYGTGELFF
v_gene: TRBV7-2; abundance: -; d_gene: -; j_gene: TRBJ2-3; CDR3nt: TGTGCCAGCAGCTCCCCCGGGGATACGCAGTATTTT; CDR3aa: CASSSPGDTQYF
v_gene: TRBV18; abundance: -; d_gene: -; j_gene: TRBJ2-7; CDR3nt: TGTGCCAGCTCACCACGAGGGAACTCCTACGAGCAGTACTTC; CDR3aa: CASSPRGNSYEQYF
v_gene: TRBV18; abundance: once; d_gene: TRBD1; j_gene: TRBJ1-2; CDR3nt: TGTGCCAGCTCACTACACCGGGACAGTAACTATGGCTACACCTTC; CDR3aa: CASSLHRDSNYGYTF
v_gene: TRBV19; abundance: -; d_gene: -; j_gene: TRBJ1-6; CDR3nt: TGTGCCAGTACTAGGACTGGGGAAAATTCACCCCTCCACTTT; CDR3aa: CASTRTGENSPLHF
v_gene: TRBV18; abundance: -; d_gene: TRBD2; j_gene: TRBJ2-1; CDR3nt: TGTGCCAGCTCACCACTGGCTAGCGGGAGTGGTAGCGATGAGCAGTTCTTC; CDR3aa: CASSPLASGSGSDEQFF
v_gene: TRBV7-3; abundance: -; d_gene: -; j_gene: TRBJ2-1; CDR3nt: TGTGCCAGCAGCGCCTTTCCACTCAATGAGCAGTTCTTC; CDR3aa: CASSAFPLNEQFF
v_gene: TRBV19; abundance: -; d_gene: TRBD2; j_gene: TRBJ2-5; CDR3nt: TGTGCCAGTAGTGAACTGGGAGGGGTCCAAGAGACCCAGTACTTC; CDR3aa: CASSELGGVQETQYF
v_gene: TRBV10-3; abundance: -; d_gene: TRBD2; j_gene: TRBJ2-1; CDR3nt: TGTGCCATCAGTGAGGGGACTAGCGGGAGCTCCTACAATGAGCAGTTCTTC; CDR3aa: CAISEGTSGSSYNEQFF
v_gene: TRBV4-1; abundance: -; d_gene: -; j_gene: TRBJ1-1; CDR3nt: TGCGCCAGCAGCCAAGATCGGTGGACTGAAGCTTTCTTT; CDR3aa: CASSQDRWTEAFF
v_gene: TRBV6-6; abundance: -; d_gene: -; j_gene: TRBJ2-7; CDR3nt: TGTGCCAGCAGTTACGGGCTGACCTCCTACGAGCAGTACTTC; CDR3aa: CASSYGLTSYEQYF
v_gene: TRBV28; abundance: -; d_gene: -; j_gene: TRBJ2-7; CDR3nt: TGTGCCAGCAGTTTCAGGGGCCCCGGCTACGAGCAGTACTTC; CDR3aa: CASSFRGPGYEQYF
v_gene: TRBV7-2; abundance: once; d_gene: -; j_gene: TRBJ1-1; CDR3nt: TGTGCCAGCAGCTTGGGGGCGAGCACTGAAGCTTTCTTT; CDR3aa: CASSLGASTEAFF
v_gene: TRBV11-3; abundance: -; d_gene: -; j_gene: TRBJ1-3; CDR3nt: TGTGCCAGCAGCCGCGACAGATCCTCTGGAAACACCATATATTTT; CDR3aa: CASSRDRSSGNTIYF
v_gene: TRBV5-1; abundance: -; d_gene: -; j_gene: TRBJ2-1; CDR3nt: TGCGCCAGCAGCTTGGACCCTAGTGGTGAGCAGTTCTTC; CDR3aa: CASSLDPSGEQFF
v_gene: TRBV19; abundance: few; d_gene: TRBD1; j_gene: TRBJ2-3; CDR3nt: TGTGCCAGTAGTATCCGGACAGGGTGGGCAGATACGCAGTATTTT; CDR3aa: CASSIRTGWADTQYF
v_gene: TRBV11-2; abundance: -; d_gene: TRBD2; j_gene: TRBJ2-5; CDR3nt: TGTGCCAGCAGCTTAGATAGCGGGAGGCACCAAGAGACCCAGTACTTC; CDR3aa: CASSLDSGRHQETQYF
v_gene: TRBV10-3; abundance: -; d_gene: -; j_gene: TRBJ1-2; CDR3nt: TGTGCCATCAGCGACGGGAACTATGGCTACACCTTC; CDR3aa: CAISDGNYGYTF